A single sample is the source of the 2 T cell receptor beta chains below, sequenced in a study of Graves' ophthalmopathy and Graves' hyperthyroidism. Beta-chain TCR CDR3 regions were amplified from RNA transcripts. First-round RT-PCR with HTBI primers preceded a second-round multiplex PCR. One entry per CDR3 protein, called by TCRdb with MiXCR from the multiplex PCR reads. The repertoire holds roughly 50,000 distinct CDR3 sequences, with around 45% as singletons. The material sequenced was peripheral blood. Receptors were obtained from an adult man with Graves' ophthalmopathy.

The chain combines TRBV7-2 with TRBJ2-2; 8 bases line up with TRBD1. V shed 1 base, J shed 7 bases, and the junction held 5 bases outside the gene matches. CDR3 length equals 15 residues. Germline V gene data show CDR1 as SGHTA and CDR2 as FQGNSA. The CDR3 loop is CASSLDAGGFGELFF. CDR3 nucleotide sequence: TGTGCCAGCAGCTTAGATGCAGGGGGCTTCGGGGAGCTGTTTTTT.

The J gene is TRBJ2-1, the V gene TRBV9; 7 bases are a match to TRBD2. The CDR3 is made up of 14 amino acids. Germline V gene sequence: CDR1 SGDLS, CDR2 YYNGEE. The ends lost 0 bases at V and 8 bases at J; junction bases unmatched: 5. As DNA, the CDR3 is TGTGCCAGCAGCGTAGACGGGAGGTGGGATGAGCAGTTCTTC. Its translation is CASSVDGRWDEQFF.